This TCR beta chain is from a study of cytomegalovirus exposure and HLA in healthy donors (dated by TCRdb to 2015 to 2018). About the full investigation: According to an earlier analysis of 587 of the donors, about 190 million T cells yielded 117 million unique TCR beta sequences and around 280 Gb of sequence data. Among the roughly 400 genotyped donors, more than 70% belonged to the genetic ancestry cluster associated with self-reported Caucasian donors. An early release covering approximately 600 HLA-typed donors comprised around 300 gigabases of sequencing data and 85 million to 100 million unique TCR sequences. Typing coverage varied by locus: about 620-640 donors for A, B, C, DRB1 and DQB1; more than 500 for DQA1; approximately 570 for DPA1; 450 to 480 for DPB1. Every discovery cohort repertoire had been produced on one sequencing platform. Donor age, sex, ethnicity and CMV serostatus were compiled alongside the repertoire data. The aim of the study was to test whether cataloging public T cell receptors could identify signatures of past pathogen exposure. In a later analysis, previously published TCR beta repertoires from 666 donors were re-analyzed and high-resolution HLA genotyping was added so that TCR occurrence patterns could be studied. Genome-wide SNP genotypes for about 55% of the 666 donors were used in a later genetic analysis, which treated that subset as a discovery cohort. The study combined high-throughput TCR immunosequencing, statistical association of individual TCRs with disease status, and machine learning to predict cytomegalovirus infection status. An earlier analysis of several hundred of the donors used high-throughput TCR beta sequencing to judge whether each TCR beta V gene segment behaved as functional or pseudogenic. In addition to the first cohort of 650 to 750 subjects, a separate validation cohort of approximately 130 different subjects was used. Rather than using new phenotypic data, the later analysis identified candidate immune exposures from TCR beta sequences and from how often those sequences occurred across donors. HLA typing covered class I and class II loci at four-digit resolution. Among some 410 genotyped donors of the cohort, an average of approximately 200,000 unique TCR beta nucleotide sequences was sequenced per donor, of which roughly 17% were non-productive. Several DR-DQ haplotypes were handled as single units for association and clustering because linkage in the cohort was strong. The study used immunosequencing to profile the T cell repertoires of 670 or so subjects and linked those repertoires to cytomegalovirus serostatus. Paper-wide results and their limitations: Strong co-occurrence of HLA alleles, especially DR and DQ, made assigning TCR associations to individual alleles difficult. Because HLA typing was unavailable for some donors at each locus, only the typed subset was used in association tests. A later genetic analysis reported fewer N-insertions in productive TCRs among donors in an Asian-associated ancestry cluster than the roughly 670-donor mean. Presence/absence analyses assumed roughly uniform sequencing depth across donors, an assumption that may not hold. It was suggested by the authors that the approach could potentially be generalized to other disease states and immunological phenotypes. In both the original and validation cohorts, the classifier was reported to diagnose cytomegalovirus status with high specificity and sensitivity. Immune exposure information for the cohort was limited to CMV serostatus. In a later analysis, the rate of TCR association differed among HLA loci, with DRB1 alleles having the most associated TCRs and HLA-C alleles having the fewest. The study gave a list of roughly 150 TCR beta chains associated with cytomegalovirus. A further reported finding was that TCR beta sequences accurately predicted the HLA-A and HLA-B alleles for most subjects in the first cohort. Because the 87-base-pair reads could not distinguish some IMGT-functional V segments, including TRBV6-2 and TRBV6-3, those segments were excluded. Because counts were too low, 15 to 20 rarely observed V segments, including chromosome 9 orphons, were excluded from the earlier analysis of 587 of the donors. Most TCR sequences were seen in very few donors, while some public TCRs were found in many individuals. Broadly in line with IMGT annotations, most TCR beta V segments showed up in productive rearrangements about 90% or about 30% of the time in an earlier analysis of 587 of the donors. Specific HLA alleles were associated with over 15,000 TCR beta sequences at a false discovery rate of 0.05 in a later analysis. According to a later analysis, parvovirus B19, influenza, CMV and Epstein-Barr virus appeared linked to several top co-occurrence clusters. In vitro tests confirmed that a few of the cytomegalovirus-associated TCR beta chains recognize cytomegalovirus antigens. V-gene and J-gene trimming of TCR beta chains was associated with a missense DCLRE1C variant in a later genetic analysis, and the association was replicated in an independent cohort. Most CMV-associated TCR beta chains appeared to be HLA-restricted in a later analysis, and the HLA associations seemed to be driven largely by CMV exposure. Correlated functional status among segregating V segments might reflect linkage disequilibrium, but an unknown experimental factor could not be ruled out. This cohort had only TCR beta chains sequenced, and the lack of alpha or paired-chain data limited which features could be detected. Compared with equally common non-associated chains, HLA-associated TCR beta chains in a later analysis were more clonally expanded and had lower generation probabilities. The sequencing pipeline was judged likely to have produced a cluster of highly shared sequence variants as a technical artifact.

Concerning this clone: What this receptor recognizes is not known. Qualities for individual bases were not recorded, and no much larger clone is one base off.

The library came from the immunoSEQ multiplex PCR assay. The multiplex PCR relied on a mix of 60 forward primers for TCR Vbeta segments and 13 reverse primers for TCR Jbeta segments. A multiplex PCR assay on genomic DNA amplified the CDR3 region of rearranged TCR beta genes. Amplified TCR beta libraries were sequenced as 87-base-pair reads on the Illumina HiSeq System. The study's processing was this. A later analysis tallied around 82 million unique TCR beta chains across the roughly 610 repertoires, and some 10 million of those chains were shared by two or more donors. Raw reads were error-corrected and collapsed into unique sequences by a nearest-neighbor algorithm in which closely related sequences were merged to remove PCR and sequencing errors. To assign V, D and J gene segments, CDR3 sequences were aligned to IMGT reference sequences. Each retained sequence needed at least a six-nucleotide match to both a V gene segment and a J gene segment. Rearrangements were called productive when the CDR3 lacked stop codons and stayed in frame with V and J; all others were non-productive. Following IMGT convention, CDR3 was defined as the stretch from the second conserved V-encoded cysteine up to the conserved J-encoded phenylalanine. The earlier analysis of approximately 500 of the donors excluded sequences that lacked an unambiguous match to a single V gene segment. An earlier analysis of around 600 of the donors classified V segments as functional when productive rearrangements were above 56.7% and as segregating when the standard deviation between donors was above 5%. A statistical classification framework was built to diagnose cytomegalovirus status from the catalog of TCR beta chain sequences. V and J gene assignment, in a later analysis, came from comparing TCR nucleotide sequences with IMGT/GENE-DB human TR gene sequences. The TCRdist pipeline was used in a later analysis to assign CDR3 sequences and most-parsimonious VDJ recombination scenarios. In a later analysis, every TCR beta chain was defined by the combination of its CDR3 amino acid sequence and its V-gene family, and reads without a unique V-gene family were dropped. In a later analysis, nearly 600 highly shared, low-generation-probability nucleotide sequences were removed to address suspected cross-contamination and a sequencing artifact. For each public chain, a later analysis derived a clonal expansion index from normalized ranks of inferred template counts within each repertoire. A later analysis computed generation probabilities with a VDJ recombination model fitted to out-of-frame rearrangements, and checked the results against IGoR. A later analysis scored TCR-TCR, TCR-HLA and TCR-CMV co-occurrence with hypergeometric tests, applying a repertoire-size bias correction to TCR pairs. False discovery rates were estimated in a later analysis by permuting HLA or CMV assignments 20 times. A later analysis grouped co-occurring TCRs with DBSCAN, adding TCRdist sequence similarity when clustering within HLA-allele-positive subsets. For co-occurrence clustering, repertoires with fewer than 30,000 or more than 120,000 public chains were excluded, along with a handful of repertoires with anomalous nucleotide sharing. Entries here come from immuneACCESS through TCRdb and include only in-frame sequences with V and J called. Some clones fail to appear in such tables; in the studies checked, an unresolved V gene covers under half of the shortfall, and the cause of the remainder is unknown. V and J calls and clone size come straight from that table; D and trimming were deduced from the DNA. Here the sample has under 200,000 clones; about three quarters occur a single time. Over 2.5% of the sample belongs to the ten largest clones.

The cohort consisted of some 730 healthy bone marrow donors. At the time of sampling, all cohort members were nominally healthy, though unrecorded immune exposures were likely present. The donor was CMV seropositive and belonged to the group of over 250 seropositive cohort members. Every donor gave a peripheral blood sample, and the peripheral blood mononuclear cells from that sample were used for TCR beta sequencing. The Qiagen DNeasy Blood Extraction Kit was used to extract genomic DNA from the blood cell samples. The germline V gene encodes CDR1 WNHNN and CDR2 SYGVQD (reference sequence). Inclusive of the bounding cysteine and phenylalanine, the CDR3 is 16 residues long. The DNA shown is the 48-base CDR3, in frame from base 1. V loses 6 bases of germline sequence and J loses 1 base, and the interval between the two ends is 17 bases.

The sample consisted of PBMCs. This TCR was recovered from a middle-aged woman in good health and CMV-seropositive. The sequence joins TRBV10-1 to TRBJ2-3; tentative D gene TRBD2, with 5 bases matching. This receptor carries the CDR3 CASSTGPYGGTDTQYF. The sequenced DNA: TGCGCCAGCAGCACCGGGCCCTACGGGGGCACAGATACGCAGTATTTT.